These 9 T cell receptor beta chains originate from one sample sequenced in a study of blood T cells in healthy people across ages. Sample-barcoded 5' priming and a J-beta primer mix drove a second PCR of 7 to 11 cycles. Via MiXCR, TCRdb re-called the 5' RACE reads, giving one row per CDR3 protein. The sample includes 1.5 million to 2 million distinct CDR3 sequences, just under 50% of them seen just once. The material sequenced was blood. The receptors originated from a woman between 35 and 50 years old in good health.

The rearrangement links TRBV12-3 or TRBV12-4 to TRBJ2-1; tentative D call: TRBD1 (6 bases). V gave up 5 bases and J gave up 8 bases, with 13 bases separating them. This CDR3 has 13 residues. The CDR3, as DNA: TGTGCCAGCAGTCGCTTTACAGGGTATGAGCAGTTCTTC. Protein: CASSRFTGYEQFF.

The chain joins TRBV29-1 to TRBJ1-2, with D tentatively TRBD1 (5 bases). CDR3 length: 14 residues. V lost 4 bases, J lost 1 base, and 13 bases lay in between. Germline V gene sequence: CDR1 SQVTM, CDR2 ANQGSEA. In DNA, the CDR3 is TGCAGCGTTGCTTTGGGGCGCCTTAACTATGGCTACACCTTC. The encoded protein is CSVALGRLNYGYTF.

The chain couples TRBV7-6 to TRBJ2-4; the D is unclear. Between the trimmed V and J ends, which lost 1 base and 1 base, there was a span of 8 bases. Germline CDR1 is SGHVS and CDR2 is FNYEAQ. CDR3 length: 15 amino acids. DNA of the CDR3: TGTGCCAGCAGCTTAGGTAACGGCGCCAAAAACATTCAGTACTTC. Its protein product is CASSLGNGAKNIQYF.

The V gene is TRBV6-2 or TRBV6-3, the J gene TRBJ2-1; 7 bases are shared with TRBD2. Germline CDR1 MNHEY, CDR2 SVGEGT. V lost 11 bases and J lost 6; bases outside the gene matches: 4. There are 11 residues in the CDR3. CDR3 sequence (DNA): TGTGCCGGGGGGGTAGGCAATGAGCAGTTCTTC. Its translation is CAGGVGNEQFF.

The gene calls are TRBV7-2 and TRBJ2-1, with 9 bases that match TRBD2. The V segment lost 6 bases and the J segment 6 bases; nucleotides outside the gene matches: 6. The germline V gene encodes CDR1 SGHTA and CDR2 FQGNSA. This CDR3 has 14 residues. The CDR3: CASRLAGRRNEQFF. The CDR3 DNA is TGTGCCAGCAGACTAGCGGGTCGACGCAATGAGCAGTTCTTC.

The chain is built from TRBV20-1 and TRBJ2-3, with 8 bases identical to TRBD1. Unmatched junction bases numbered 8, after V lost 4 bases and J lost 2 bases. CDR1 and CDR2 from the germline V gene are DFQATT and SNEGSKA (reference sequence). CDR3 length equals 15 residues. CDR3 DNA: TGCAGTGCTACCAGAGACAGGGGCACCACAGATACGCAGTATTTT. Its protein product is CSATRDRGTTDTQYF.

Of note for this clonotype: A junction end diverges from the germline sequence, so it may reflect a read error. The J gene is TRBJ2-5, the V gene TRBV20-1; possible D gene TRBD1, 5 bases. The germline CDR1 and CDR2 sequences are DFQATT and SNEGSKA (reference sequence). The CDR3 is made up of 14 amino acids. CDR3 amino acids: CRARRGQGEETQYF. As DNA, the CDR3 is TGCAGGGCTAGGCGTGGTCAGGGTGAAGAGACCCAGTACTTC.

This clonotype was seen many times. The chain employs TRBV5-8 and TRBJ2-1, with TRBD2 matching over 8 bases. The junction had 4 bases not matched to a gene; V was cut back by 4 bases and J by 4 bases. The CDR3 is 14 amino acids. Germline V gene lookup returns CDR1 SGHTS and CDR2 YDEGEE. The DNA for the CDR3 is TGTGCCAGCAGCGCGGGCGGGGGGTACAATGAGCAGTTCTTC. Its translation: CASSAGGGYNEQFF.

This clonotype has just a few counts. This sequence joins TRBV7-2 and TRBJ2-5; 12 bases line up with TRBD2. CDR1 and CDR2 from the germline V gene are SGHTA and FQGNSA. The V gene end was trimmed by 4 bases and the J gene end by 5 bases; junction bases not matched to a gene: 8. The CDR3 runs to 16 residues. The CDR3 spells CASSYGLAGTKETQYF. CDR3 nucleotide sequence: TGTGCCAGCAGCTATGGACTAGCGGGGACCAAGGAGACCCAGTACTTC.